This T cell receptor (beta chain) was recovered during a study of T cell repertoires in cytomegalovirus infection. Germline values: CDR1 ENHRY, CDR2 SYGVKD. This CDR3 region has 16 residues. V was pared by 9 bases and J by 0 bases, with 19 bases between. In TCRdb, the reads were re-called with MiXCR into one record per CDR3 protein. Among 80,000 or so distinct CDR3 sequences listed, around 37% were seen once. In regard to this clonotype: The target antigen is unknown.

Points from the study as a whole: The cumulative frequency of public TCR beta families identified carriers of CMV plus the relevant HLA.

The sequencing here drew on CD8+ T cells from cultured PBMCs, taken from culture after CMV antigen stimulation. This clonotype was obtained from a human donor in good health (CMV status not recorded). Some clones in this sample may be carry-over from other donors' samples. The chain is built from TRBV10-3 and TRBJ2-3, with a weak D call TRBD2 (6 bases). CDR3 sequence (DNA): TGTGCCATGAAAGACCAAGCGGGCGGGAGCACAGATACGCAGTATTTT. It specifies CAMKDQAGGSTDTQYF.